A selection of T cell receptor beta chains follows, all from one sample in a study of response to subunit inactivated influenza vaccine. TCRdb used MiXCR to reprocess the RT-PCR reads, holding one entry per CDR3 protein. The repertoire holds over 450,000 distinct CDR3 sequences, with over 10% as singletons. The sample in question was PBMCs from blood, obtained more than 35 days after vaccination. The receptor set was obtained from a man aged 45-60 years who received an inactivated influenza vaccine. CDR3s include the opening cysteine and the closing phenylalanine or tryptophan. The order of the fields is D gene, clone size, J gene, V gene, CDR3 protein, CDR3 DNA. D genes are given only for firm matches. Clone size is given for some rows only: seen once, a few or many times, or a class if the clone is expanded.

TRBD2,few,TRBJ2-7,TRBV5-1,CASSLTSGSHEQYF,TGCGCCAGCAGCCTGACTAGCGGGAGCCACGAGCAGTACTTC
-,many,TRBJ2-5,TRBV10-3,CAISGPTDQETQYF,TGTGCCATCAGTGGTCCGACAGACCAAGAGACCCAGTACTTC
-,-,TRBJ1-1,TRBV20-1,CSAREAVAEAFF,TGCAGTGCTAGAGAGGCAGTGGCAGAAGCTTTCTTT
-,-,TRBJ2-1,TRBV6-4,CASSDAAGRYNEQFF,TGTGCCAGCAGTGACGCGGCAGGGAGGTACAATGAGCAGTTCTTC
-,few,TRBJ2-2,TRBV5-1,CASSKGRDAELTGELFF,TGCGCCAGCAGCAAAGGACGGGATGCTGAACTCACCGGGGAGCTGTTTTTT
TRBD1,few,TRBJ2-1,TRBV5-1,CASSTADRGHNEQFF,TGCGCCAGCAGTACTGCGGACAGGGGTCACAATGAGCAGTTCTTC
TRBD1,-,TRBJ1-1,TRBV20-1,CSALRQGAEAFF,TGCAGTGCCTTGAGACAGGGGGCTGAAGCTTTCTTT
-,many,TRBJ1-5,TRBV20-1,CSARAGAQPQHF,TGCAGTGCTAGAGCGGGGGCACAGCCCCAGCATTTT
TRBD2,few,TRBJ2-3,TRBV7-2,CASSQGLAGVPDTQYF,TGTGCCAGCAGCCAGGGACTAGCGGGAGTTCCAGATACGCAGTATTTT
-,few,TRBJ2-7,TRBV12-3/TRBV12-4,CASGRGADREQYF,TGTGCCAGCGGGCGGGGCGCGGATCGCGAGCAGTACTTC
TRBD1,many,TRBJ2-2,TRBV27,CASSRDRDTGELFF,TGTGCCAGCTCAAGGGACAGGGATACCGGGGAGCTGTTTTTT
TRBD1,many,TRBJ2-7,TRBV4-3,CASSQGLQGIYEQYF,TGCGCCAGCAGCCAAGGTCTACAGGGGATTTACGAGCAGTACTTC
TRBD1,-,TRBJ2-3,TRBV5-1,CASSYLGQGQADTQYF,TGCGCCAGCAGTTACTTGGGACAGGGGCAAGCAGATACGCAGTATTTT
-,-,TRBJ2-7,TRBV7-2,CASSLAGAPYEQYF,TGTGCCAGCAGCTTAGCCGGGGCCCCCTACGAGCAGTACTTC